This T cell receptor (beta chain) appears in the sequencing data of a study of shared clonotypes between healthy human individuals. Trimming at V came to 5 bases and at J to 1 base, leaving 4 bases not matched to a gene. From germline, CDR1 is MNHEY and CDR2 SVGAGI. The CDR3 contains 15 residues. Note on this clone: The antigen remains unidentified. At the DNA level, this CDR3 is encoded by other sequences in the same sample as well.

Study-level points and caveats: Naive subsets, compared against memory subsets, generally had larger estimated richness values.

The table came from immunoSEQ multiplex PCR; TCRdb's copy has only in-frame clones and leaves some out. The table includes around 2.1 million clones, around 95% detected once. This TCR derives from a man between 18 and 29 years old in good health. Sequencing was carried out using naive CD4+ T cells sorted from blood. As to subset: CD45RA+ positively selected. The V gene is TRBV6-5, the J gene TRBJ1-5; TRBD1 aligns across 8 bases. As DNA, the CDR3 is TGTGCCAGCAGTCGGACAGGGCTCAGCAATCAGCCCCAGCATTTT. It specifies CASSRTGLSNQPQHF.